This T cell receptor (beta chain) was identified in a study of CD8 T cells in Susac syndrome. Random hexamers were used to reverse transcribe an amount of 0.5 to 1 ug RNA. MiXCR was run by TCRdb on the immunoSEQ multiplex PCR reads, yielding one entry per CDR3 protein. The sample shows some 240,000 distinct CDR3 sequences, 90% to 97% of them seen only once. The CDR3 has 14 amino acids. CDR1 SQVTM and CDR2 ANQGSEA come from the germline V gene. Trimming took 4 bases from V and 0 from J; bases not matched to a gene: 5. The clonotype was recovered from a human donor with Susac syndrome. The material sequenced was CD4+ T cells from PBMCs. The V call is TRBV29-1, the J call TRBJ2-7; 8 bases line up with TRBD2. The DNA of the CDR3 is TGCAGCGTTGTACCCGGGGGGGGCTCCTACGAGCAGTACTTC. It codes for CSVVPGGGSYEQYF.